These T cell receptor beta chains were read from a single sample in a study of blood T cell repertoires in COVID-19. Assay: immunoSEQ multiplex PCR; the TCRdb copy retains only in-frame clones and omits some. This sample carries about 360,000 clones, roughly 86% of them seen once, and the ten largest clones take approximately 1.2%. Sequences were obtained from PBMCs or T cells enriched from blood (not recorded which). The source is a man under 40 who had recovered from COVID-19. Each CDR3 is given with its conserved first and last residue. D genes are given only for firm matches. Clone sizes are given selectively: once, few, many, or a class where the clone is expanded.

V gene,J gene,clone size,D gene,CDR3 protein,CDR3 DNA
TRBV24-1,TRBJ1-3,NA,NA,CATKARGNTIYF,TGTGCCACCAAAGCTCGGGGAAACACCATATATTTT
TRBV30,TRBJ2-5,NA,TRBD1,CAWQGVGGYMYQETQYF,TGTGCCTGGCAGGGGGTAGGGGGATACATGTACCAAGAGACCCAGTACTTC
TRBV15,TRBJ1-2,NA,NA,CATSEGGKWDYGYTF,TGTGCCACCAGCGAGGGAGGAAAATGGGACTATGGCTACACCTTC
TRBV7-8,TRBJ1-1,NA,NA,CASSFPSGDTEAFF,TGTGCCAGCAGTTTTCCCTCCGGGGACACTGAAGCTTTCTTT
TRBV6-5,TRBJ1-2,NA,TRBD1,CASSYSWGDSLYGYTF,TGTGCCAGCAGTTACTCGTGGGGGGACAGCCTCTATGGCTACACCTTC
TRBV30,TRBJ2-7,NA,TRBD2,CAWGGWRGTYEQYF,TGTGCCTGGGGAGGGTGGCGGGGGACCTACGAGCAGTACTTC
TRBV27,TRBJ2-7,NA,NA,CASSELHRRGVEQYF,TGTGCCAGCAGTGAACTCCACCGCAGGGGAGTCGAGCAGTACTTC
TRBV2,TRBJ2-5,NA,NA,CASENRVGQETQYF,TGTGCCAGCGAAAACAGGGTGGGCCAAGAGACCCAGTACTTC
TRBV6-4,TRBJ1-2,once,TRBD1,CASSDGTGLSGYTF,TGTGCCAGCAGTGACGGGACAGGGCTTAGTGGCTACACCTTC
TRBV4-2,TRBJ2-3,NA,TRBD2,CASSQDLTSGYSTDTQYF,TGTGCCAGCAGCCAAGATTTAACTAGCGGGTATAGCACAGATACGCAGTATTTT
TRBV6-5,TRBJ2-1,NA,TRBD1,CASSYGTGTGTNEQFF,TGTGCCAGCAGTTACGGGACCGGGACAGGGACGAATGAGCAGTTCTTC
TRBV7-3,TRBJ1-1,few,NA,CASSDSQGTEAFF,TGTGCCAGCAGTGATTCTCAGGGCACTGAAGCTTTCTTT
TRBV4-1,TRBJ2-2,NA,NA,CASSPRQGLPNTGELFF,TGCGCCAGCAGCCCCCGTCAGGGCCTCCCGAACACCGGGGAGCTGTTTTTT
TRBV21-1,TRBJ1-4,NA,NA,CASSKGGAVIGFWEKLFF,TGTGCCAGCAGCAAGGGGGGGGCGGTTATTGGGTTTTGGGAAAAACTGTTTTTT
TRBV29-1,TRBJ1-2,NA,NA,CSVAGLANYGYTF,TGCAGCGTTGCAGGCCTCGCTAACTATGGCTACACCTTC
TRBV7-2,TRBJ2-4,NA,NA,CASSLEGVNIQYF,TGTGCCAGCAGCTTAGAGGGGGTTAACATTCAGTACTTC
TRBV4-1,TRBJ1-1,NA,NA,CASSQERWTEAFF,TGCGCCAGCAGCCAAGAGAGGTGGACTGAAGCTTTCTTT
TRBV9,TRBJ2-3,once,TRBD1,CASSVDGTAYTDTQYF,TGTGCCAGCAGCGTAGACGGGACAGCCTACACAGATACGCAGTATTTT
TRBV11-2,TRBJ2-2,few,NA,CASSLDLTGELFF,TGTGCCAGCAGCTTAGACCTCACCGGGGAGCTGTTTTTT
TRBV6-1,TRBJ1-2,NA,NA,CASSEAPVYGYTF,TGTGCCAGCAGTGAAGCTCCCGTCTATGGCTACACCTTC
TRBV4-2,TRBJ1-2,NA,NA,CASSQEGVRRGGYTF,TGTGCCAGCAGCCAAGAAGGGGTGAGGAGGGGAGGCTACACCTTC
TRBV11-2,TRBJ1-1,once,NA,CASSLGHRDPLNTEAFF,TGTGCCAGCAGCTTAGGTCACAGGGACCCATTGAACACTGAAGCTTTCTTT
TRBV27,TRBJ1-5,NA,NA,CASSPFGLNQPQHF,TGTGCCAGCAGTCCCTTTGGACTCAATCAGCCCCAGCATTTT
TRBV7-2,TRBJ1-4,NA,NA,CASSFRQPQGSTNEKLFF,TGTGCCAGCAGCTTCCGCCAACCCCAGGGTTCAACTAATGAAAAACTGTTTTTT
TRBV10-1,TRBJ2-1,once,NA,CASSESHTGHSREQFF,TGCGCCAGCAGTGAGTCCCATACGGGACATTCGCGTGAGCAGTTCTTC
TRBV12-5,TRBJ1-1,NA,NA,CASGPLSVGSTEAFF,TGTGCTAGTGGTCCCCTGAGTGTCGGGAGCACTGAAGCTTTCTTT
TRBV30,TRBJ1-5,NA,TRBD1,CAWRGGQINQPQHF,TGTGCCTGGAGAGGGGGACAGATTAATCAGCCCCAGCATTTT